Detailed here is one T cell receptor beta chain. As yet, its antigen is unknown. The protocol was immunoSEQ multiplex PCR, while the TCRdb copy is restricted to in-frame clones and leaves out a portion. This sample has some 9,300 clones, with nearly 85% found just once. The V gene lost 7 bases and the J gene lost 1 base, with 14 bases spanning the gap. The CDR3 consists of 14 residues. Per germline, CDR1 MNHEY and CDR2 SVGAGI. This entry comes from a study of hypomethylating agent response in myelodysplastic syndrome. Study information: Patients with myelodysplastic syndrome were several male and 2 female.

Findings of the study overall: More novel clonotypes appeared in responders; more contracted clonotypes appeared in non-responders after treatment. Lack of age-matching between healthy donors and MDS patients could bias comparison.

The sequenced sample was bone marrow, obtained before or after starting hypomethylating agent treatment for myelodysplastic syndrome (not recorded which). This clonotype originated in a human donor with myelodysplastic syndrome. The chain is built from TRBV6-5 and TRBJ2-7; possibly TRBD1 for D (6 bases). The CDR3 bases are TGTGCCAGCAAACCGGGACACGATTCCTACGAGCAGTACTTC. Residues: CASKPGHDSYEQYF.